A selection of T cell receptor beta chains follows, all from one sample in a study of radiation and T cells in renal cell carcinoma. Assay: immunoSEQ multiplex PCR; the TCRdb copy retains only in-frame clones and omits some. The sample contains about 59,000 clones, just under 80% of which appear only once. The specimen was blood, collected from a patient whose treatment included radiotherapy and nephrectomy. These receptors were obtained from a man in his 60s with renal cell carcinoma. Each CDR3 is given with its conserved first and last residue.

j_gene | v_gene | CDR3aa
TRBJ2-5 | TRBV19 | CASSTGTSETQYF
TRBJ2-6 | TRBV11-2 | CASSPNGASGANVLTF
TRBJ2-5 | TRBV19 | CASSTSQQETQYF
TRBJ2-4 | TRBV5-1 | CASSLAGMGNIQYF
TRBJ2-3 | TRBV4-1 | CASSQEGPGTSTDTQYF
TRBJ1-1 | TRBV7-2 | CASSLGVEAFF
TRBJ1-2 | TRBV5-1 | CASSLAMGQGYGYTF
TRBJ2-1 | TRBV9 | CASSPRWENNEQFF
TRBJ1-1 | TRBV2 | CASRGEGSTEAFF
TRBJ1-2 | TRBV2 | CASSGSGDYGYTF
TRBJ1-6 | TRBV7-8 | CASSSTRGAATYNSPLHF